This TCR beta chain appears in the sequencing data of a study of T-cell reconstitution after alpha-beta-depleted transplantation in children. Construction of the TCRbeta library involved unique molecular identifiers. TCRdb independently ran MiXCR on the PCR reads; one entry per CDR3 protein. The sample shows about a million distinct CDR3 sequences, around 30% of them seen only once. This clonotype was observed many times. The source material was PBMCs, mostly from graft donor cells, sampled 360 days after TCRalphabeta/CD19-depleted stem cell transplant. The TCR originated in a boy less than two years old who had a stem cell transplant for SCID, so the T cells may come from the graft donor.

In DNA form, the CDR3 reads TGTGCCAGCAGCTTACGGCCAACTAGCGGCGGTGACAATGAGCAGTTCTTC. Its protein is CASSLRPTSGGDNEQFF. V gene TRBV7-6 combines with J gene TRBJ2-1; TRBD2 matches 8 bases. Germline lookup yields CDR1 SGHVS and CDR2 FNYEAQ. With V trimmed by 2 bases and J by 5 bases, 11 bases remained unmatched. The CDR3 is 17 amino acids.